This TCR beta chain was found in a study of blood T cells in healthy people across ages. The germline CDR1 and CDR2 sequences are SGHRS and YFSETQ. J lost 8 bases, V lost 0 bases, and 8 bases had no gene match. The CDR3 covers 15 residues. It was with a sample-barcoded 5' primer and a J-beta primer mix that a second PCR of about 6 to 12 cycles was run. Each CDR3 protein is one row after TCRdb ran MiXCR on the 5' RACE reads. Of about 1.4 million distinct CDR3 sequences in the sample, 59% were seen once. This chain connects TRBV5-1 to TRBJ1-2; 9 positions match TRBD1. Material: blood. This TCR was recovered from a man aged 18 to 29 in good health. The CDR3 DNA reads TGCGCCAGCAGCTTGGGACAGGGGGTCTCCAGCGGCTACACCTTC. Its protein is CASSLGQGVSSGYTF.